The T cell receptor (beta chain) under discussion was sequenced for a study of graft-versus-host responses after intestinal transplantation. Study details: Recipients received multivisceral, liver-intestinal, or isolated intestinal transplants. Anti-thymocyte globulin was used for induction in all recipients, who then took tacrolimus and steroids for approximately 3 years. Study-wide results and limits: Some patients had graft-donor T cell macrochimerism. In their allografts, the ratios of graft-versus-host to host-versus-graft T cell clones were high.

The germline V and J ends were trimmed by 4 bases and 4 bases, with 8 bases remaining between them. The length of the CDR3 is 13 residues. Germline-derived CDR1 and CDR2 are LNHDA and SQIVND (reference sequence). Assay used: immunoSEQ multiplex PCR; TCRdb lists only in-frame clones, some missing. The table has some 90,000 clones, about nine tenths seen once. Remarks on this clone: The antigen is undetermined.

The sequence was collected from a human donor who received an intestinal transplant. The starting material was unstimulated CD4+ T cells sorted from spleen or lymph node cells, obtained before intestinal transplant. This chain joins TRBV19 and TRBJ1-3; D remains unclear. This chain's CDR3 is CASSRDLGNTIYF. The CDR3 nucleotides read TGTGCCAGTAGTAGAGATCTGGGAAACACCATATATTTT.